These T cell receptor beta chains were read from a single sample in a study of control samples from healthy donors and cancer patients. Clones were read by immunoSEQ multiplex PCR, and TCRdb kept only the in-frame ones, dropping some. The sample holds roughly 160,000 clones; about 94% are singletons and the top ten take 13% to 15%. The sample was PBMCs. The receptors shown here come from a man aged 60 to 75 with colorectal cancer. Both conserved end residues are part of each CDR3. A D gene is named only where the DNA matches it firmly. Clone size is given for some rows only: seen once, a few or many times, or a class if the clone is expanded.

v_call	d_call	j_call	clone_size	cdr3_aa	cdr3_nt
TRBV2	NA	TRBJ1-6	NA	CASSTSLNSPLHF	TGTGCCAGCAGTACCAGCCTTAATTCACCCCTCCACTTT
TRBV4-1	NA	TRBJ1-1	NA	CASSQEQMNTEAFF	TGCGCCAGCAGCCAAGAACAGATGAACACTGAAGCTTTCTTT
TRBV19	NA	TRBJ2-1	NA	CASSISDENEQFF	TGTGCCAGTAGTATATCGGATGAAAATGAGCAGTTCTTC
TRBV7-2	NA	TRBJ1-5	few	CASSLLDQPQHF	TGTGCCAGCAGCTTATTGGATCAGCCCCAGCATTTT
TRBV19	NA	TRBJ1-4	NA	CASSIKRSTNEKLFF	TGTGCCAGTAGTATAAAGCGATCAACTAATGAAAAACTGTTTTTT
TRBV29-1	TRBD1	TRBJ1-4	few	CSVERGPSGGLFF	TGCAGCGTTGAAAGGGGGCCGAGCGGCGGACTGTTTTTT
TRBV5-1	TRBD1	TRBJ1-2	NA	CASSQGGANYGYTF	TGCGCCAGCAGCCAAGGGGGCGCTAACTATGGCTACACCTTC
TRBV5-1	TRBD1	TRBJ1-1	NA	CASSLDTGDTEAFF	TGCGCCAGCAGCTTGGATACAGGGGACACTGAAGCTTTCTTT
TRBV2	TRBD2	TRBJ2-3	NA	CASTRLAQDTQYF	TGTGCCAGCACCAGACTAGCCCAAGATACGCAGTATTTT
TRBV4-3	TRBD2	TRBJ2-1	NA	CASSQGGGLGYNEQFF	TGCGCCAGCAGCCAAGGCGGGGGGCTCGGCTACAATGAGCAGTTCTTC
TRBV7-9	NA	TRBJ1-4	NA	CASSLEAGINEKLFF	TGTGCCAGCAGCTTGGAGGCAGGTATTAATGAAAAACTGTTTTTT
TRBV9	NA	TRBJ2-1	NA	CASSKDLSHMLF	TGTGCCAGCAGCAAAGACCTTAGCCATATGCTCTTC
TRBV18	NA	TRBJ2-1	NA	CASSPLYNEQFF	TGTGCCAGCTCACCCTTATACAATGAGCAGTTCTTC
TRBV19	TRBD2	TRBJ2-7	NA	CASSIGLAGGSPSKQYF	TGTGCCAGTAGTATCGGGCTAGCGGGGGGGTCCCCCTCCAAGCAGTACTTC
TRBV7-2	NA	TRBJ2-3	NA	CASSLAASSTDTQYF	TGTGCCAGCAGCTTAGCGGCTAGCAGCACAGATACGCAGTATTTT
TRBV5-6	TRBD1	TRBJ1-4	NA	CASSSLDRFNEKLFF	TGTGCCAGCAGCTCCTTGGACAGGTTTAATGAAAAACTGTTTTTT
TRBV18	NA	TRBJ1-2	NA	CASSPAAENGYTF	TGTGCCAGCTCACCAGCGGCTGAGAATGGCTACACCTTC
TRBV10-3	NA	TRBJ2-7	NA	CATRPTADSYEQYF	TGTGCCACCCGGCCGACGGCAGACTCCTACGAGCAGTACTTC
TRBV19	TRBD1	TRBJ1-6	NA	CASDPGTDNSPLHF	TGTGCCAGTGATCCCGGGACAGACAATTCACCCCTCCACTTT
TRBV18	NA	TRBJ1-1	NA	CASSSQGNGNTEAFF	TGTGCCAGCTCATCCCAGGGGAATGGGAACACTGAAGCTTTCTTT
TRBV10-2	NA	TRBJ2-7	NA	CASSVPSALEQYF	TGCGCCAGCAGTGTCCCTAGCGCCCTCGAGCAGTACTTC
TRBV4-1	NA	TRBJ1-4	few	CASSLIRAEREKLFF	TGCGCCAGCAGCCTCATTCGAGCCGAGCGGGAAAAACTGTTTTTT
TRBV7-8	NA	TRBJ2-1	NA	CASSLGSSYNEQFF	TGTGCCAGCAGCTTGGGAAGCTCCTACAATGAGCAGTTCTTC
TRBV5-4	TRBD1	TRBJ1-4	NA	CASSTDRGRVEKLFF	TGTGCCAGCAGCACAGACAGGGGGCGGGTTGAAAAACTGTTTTTT
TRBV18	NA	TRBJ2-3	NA	CASSPYRQTDTQYF	TGTGCCAGCTCACCATATCGACAGACAGATACGCAGTATTTT
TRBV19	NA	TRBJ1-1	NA	CASSIKGNTEAFF	TGTGCCAGTAGTATCAAGGGGAACACTGAAGCTTTCTTT
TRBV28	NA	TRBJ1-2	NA	CASSLKGGGYGYTF	TGTGCCAGCAGTTTAAAAGGAGGGGGCTATGGCTACACCTTC
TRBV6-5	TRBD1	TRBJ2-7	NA	CASSYSGGQGYEQYF	TGTGCCAGCAGTTACTCGGGTGGACAGGGTTACGAGCAGTACTTC
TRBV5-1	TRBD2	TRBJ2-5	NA	CASSRSGDQETQYF	TGCGCCAGCAGCCGGAGCGGGGACCAAGAGACCCAGTACTTC
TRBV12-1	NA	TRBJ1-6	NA	CASSAGQPYNSPLHF	TGTGCCAGCAGCGCCGGACAGCCGTATAATTCACCCCTCCACTTT
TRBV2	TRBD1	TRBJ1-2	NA	CASTLSRGQTYGYTF	TGTGCCAGCACCCTTAGTAGGGGACAGACCTATGGCTACACCTTC
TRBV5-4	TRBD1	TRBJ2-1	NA	CASSLAGQGHNEQFF	TGTGCCAGCAGCTTGGCGGGACAGGGCCACAATGAGCAGTTCTTC
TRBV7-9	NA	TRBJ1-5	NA	CASSLGLVQPQHF	TGTGCCAGCAGCTTAGGGCTAGTTCAGCCCCAGCATTTT
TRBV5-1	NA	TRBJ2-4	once	CASSLDGDIQYF	TGCGCCAGCAGCTTGGACGGGGACATTCAGTACTTC
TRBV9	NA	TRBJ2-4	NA	CASSVAPGQNIQYF	TGTGCCAGCAGCGTAGCTCCAGGCCAGAACATTCAGTACTTC
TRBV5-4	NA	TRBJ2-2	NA	CASSMIASTTGELFF	TGTGCCAGCAGCATGATAGCTTCGACCACCGGGGAGCTGTTTTTT
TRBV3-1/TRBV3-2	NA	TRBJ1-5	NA	CASSLFNQPQHF	TGTGCCAGCAGCCTTTTCAATCAGCCCCAGCATTTT
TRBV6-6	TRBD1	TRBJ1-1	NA	CASSRRTGDGGTEAFF	TGTGCCAGCAGCCGCCGGACAGGGGATGGGGGCACTGAAGCTTTCTTT
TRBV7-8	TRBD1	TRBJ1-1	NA	CASSPRQGTEAFF	TGTGCCAGCAGCCCACGACAGGGCACTGAAGCTTTCTTT
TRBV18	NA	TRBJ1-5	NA	CASSPEPQLQPQHF	TGTGCCAGCTCACCAGAGCCCCAGCTACAGCCCCAGCATTTT